These 19 T cell receptor beta chains were all obtained from the same sample, sequenced in a study of T cells expressing NK-cell markers. No DNA is given; TCRdb re-called the 5' RACE reads and lists each CDR3 protein once. The sample's table shows about 430,000 distinct CDR3 sequences. The sequenced sample consisted of blood T cells: a sorted CD56 or NKG2C T cell subset, CD4+ or CD8+ T cells, or bulk PBMC T cells (not recorded which). These receptors were taken from a woman aged 50 to 60 in good health.

The CDR3 region is CASSLAGVSDEQFF. The rearrangement uses TRBV11-3 and TRBJ2-1; TCRdb outputs TRBD2, but without DNA this stays unchecked. Looked up from germline, CDR1 is SGHNT and CDR2 is YENEEA. This CDR3 contains 14 residues.

The V gene is TRBV7-9, the J gene TRBJ2-3; the D call of TRBD2 rests on TCRdb alone, since no DNA is present to check it. The CDR3 loop spans 15 amino acids. From germline, CDR1 is SEHNR and CDR2 FQNEAQ (reference sequence). CDR3 residues: CASSLGRELRDTQYF.

V and J are TRBV19 and TRBJ2-3. Germline CDR1 LNHDA, CDR2 SQIVND (reference sequence). This CDR3 has 15 amino acids. CDR3 residues: CASSMQPISTDTQYF.

V is TRBV10-3 and J is TRBJ2-2; lacking DNA, the TRBD1 call made by TCRdb goes unchecked. This CDR3 has 15 residues. Per germline, CDR1 ENHRY and CDR2 SYGVKD. Here the CDR3 reads CAITLTGGAAGELFF.

CDR3 amino acids: CASSLKAGVGYEQFF. V gene TRBV12-3 or TRBV12-4 combines with J gene TRBJ2-1; absent DNA, TCRdb's TRBD2 call cannot be checked. The CDR3 extends over 15 amino acids.

This chain joins TRBV5-1 and TRBJ1-2; TCRdb selects TRBD1, and the lack of DNA leaves this call unchecked. There are 14 residues in the CDR3. Germline CDR1 and CDR2: SGHRS and YFSETQ. CDR3 protein: CASSRDRANYGYTF. The full variable domain, its missing parts supplied by reference TRBV5-1 and TRBJ1-2, is KAGVTQTPRYLIKTRGQQVTLSCSPISGHRSVSWYQQTPGQGLQFLFEYFSETQRNKGNFPGRFSGRQFSNSRSEMNVSTLELGDSALYLCASSRDRANYGYTFGSGTRLTVV.

The genes are TRBV6-6 and TRBJ2-5; without DNA, the TCRdb call of TRBD2 cannot be checked. The V gene's germline CDR1 is MNHNY and CDR2 SVGAGI (reference sequence). The CDR3 length is 17 residues. The CDR3 loop reads CASSYSMGLAGQETQYF.

The rearrangement joins TRBV5-5 to TRBJ1-4. Germline CDR1 is SGHKS and CDR2 is YYEKEE (reference sequence). The CDR3 has 14 residues. The CDR3 region is CASSAGPHQEKLFF.

The chain has TRBV20-1 and TRBJ2-3. Germline V gene lookup returns CDR1 DFQATT and CDR2 SNEGSKA (reference sequence). The CDR3 length is 11 residues. Here the CDR3 reads CSVIAGVTQYF.

The chain employs TRBV18 and TRBJ1-1. The CDR3 extends over 13 amino acids. Germline V lookup: CDR1 KGHSH, CDR2 LQKENI. This CDR3 reads CASSPQGVTEAFF.

The chain couples TRBV5-1 to TRBJ2-3. Germline V lookup: CDR1 SGHRS, CDR2 YFSETQ. The CDR3 has 13 amino acids. The CDR3: CASSVLASDTQYF.

The chain carries TRBV5-1 and TRBJ2-7; TCRdb picks TRBD2, but there is no DNA to check that call. The germline V gene encodes CDR1 SGHRS and CDR2 YFSETQ. This CDR3 has 13 residues. The CDR3 reads CASSFRADGEQYF.

The rearrangement uses TRBV24-1 and TRBJ2-2. Per germline, CDR1 KGHDR and CDR2 SFDVKD. The CDR3 covers 13 residues. CDR3 sequence: CATSVKPTGELFF.

The chain joins TRBV4-1 to TRBJ2-3; the TCRdb D gene call, TRBD2, has no DNA to confirm it. Germline CDR1 and CDR2: MGHRA and YSYEKL. This CDR3 has 19 amino acids. The CDR3 loop reads CASSPRVAETLVRTDTQYF.

The chain carries TRBV6-1 and TRBJ2-1; no DNA is available, so the TRBD1 call from TCRdb remains unchecked. The CDR3 spans 15 residues. CDR1 MNHNS and CDR2 SASEGT come from the germline V gene. CDR3: CASTSRGPTSNEQFF.

The J gene is TRBJ2-5, the V gene TRBV15; TCRdb outputs TRBD2, but without DNA this stays unchecked. CDR1 is LNHNV, CDR2 YYDKDF, per germline (reference sequence). The CDR3 covers 13 residues. CDR3: CATLPDYGETQYF.

The chain is built from TRBV4-2 and TRBJ2-1. The V gene's germline CDR1 is LGHNA and CDR2 YNFKEQ. The CDR3 contains 15 residues. The CDR3 reads CASSPQLGRHNEQFF.

The chain employs TRBV12-3 or TRBV12-4 and TRBJ2-1; absent DNA, TCRdb's TRBD2 call cannot be checked. The CDR3 spans 16 residues. This chain's CDR3 is CASSPQGSGRVGEQFF.

The J gene is TRBJ2-1, the V gene TRBV29-1; lacking DNA, the TRBD1 call made by TCRdb goes unchecked. The CDR3 is made up of 16 amino acids. CDR1 is SQVTM and CDR2 is ANQGSEA in the germline V gene. CDR3: CSVEPRELVRGNEQFF.